This TCR beta chain originates from a study of PD-1 blockade in mismatch repair-deficient tumors. Regarding the study as a whole: Tumor-resident clones, often undetectable pretreatment in blood, expanded then contracted after pembrolizumab.

Trimming took 0 bases from V and 0 from J, leaving 6 bases between them. The germline V gene has CDR1 ENHRY and CDR2 SYGVKD. This CDR3 spans 15 amino acids. Worth noting for this clone: The antigen is undetermined.

This table comes from immunoSEQ multiplex PCR, and its TCRdb copy is limited to in-frame clones, with some not included. The sample consists of tens of thousands of clones, roughly 80% of them appearing once. Here the sequenced sample was peripheral blood, taken 44 weeks after starting pembrolizumab. The chain uses TRBV10-3 and TRBJ1-5, with D unclear. The origin of this receptor is an adult with mismatch repair-deficient cancer. The CDR3 spells CAISESILSNQPQHF. Written as DNA, the CDR3 is TGTGCCATCAGTGAGTCGATACTTAGCAATCAGCCCCAGCATTTT.